Below, 27 T cell receptor beta chains from the same sample are listed, as sequenced in a study of blood T cell repertoires in COVID-19. Profiling relied on immunoSEQ multiplex PCR, and the TCRdb table lists in-frame clones only, not all of them. The sample has approximately 490,000 clones; approximately 90% are singletons. Sequenced sample: PBMCs or T cells enriched from blood (not recorded which). These receptors came from an older woman who had recovered from COVID-19.

This clone appeared a single time. The V and J genes are TRBV5-6 and TRBJ2-1, with TRBD1 matching 8 bases. Germline V gene data show CDR1 as SGHDT and CDR2 as YYEEEE. This CDR3 has 14 residues. V was clipped by 5 bases and J by 5 bases; unmatched bases: 6. CDR3 nucleotide sequence: TGTGCCAGCAGAGACAGGGGATGGGACAATGAGCAGTTCTTC. Translated: CASRDRGWDNEQFF.

The V gene is TRBV19, the J gene TRBJ2-2, with TRBD2 as a possible D gene (6 bases). In germline, CDR1 is LNHDA, CDR2 SQIVND (reference sequence). Deletions cut 7 bases from V and 3 bases from J, with 9 bases between. This CDR3 has 13 amino acids. This CDR3 is CASTRRDTGELFF. The CDR3 DNA sequence: TGTGCCAGTACCCGGAGGGACACCGGGGAGCTGTTTTTT.

The rearrangement uses TRBV10-3 and TRBJ2-7; 9 bases agree with TRBD2. The V and J ends lost 2 bases and 7 bases, in that order; junction bases with no gene match: 3. Germline V gene data show CDR1 as ENHRY and CDR2 as SYGVKD. This CDR3 region has 13 residues. The CDR3: CAISESGGKEQYV. Here the CDR3 DNA reads TGTGCCATCAGTGAGAGCGGGGGGAAAGAGCAGTACGTC.

This clone was recorded only once. V and J are TRBV19 and TRBJ1-5, with TRBD1 as a possible D gene (5 bases). CDR1 is LNHDA, CDR2 SQIVND, per germline (reference sequence). This CDR3 is 13 amino acids long. Deletions cut 9 bases from V and 0 bases from J, with 9 bases between. The CDR3 nucleotides are TGTGCCAGCAACAGGTATAGCAATCAGCCCCAGCATTTT. Translated: CASNRYSNQPQHF.

The chain combines TRBV4-2 with TRBJ2-7; TRBD2 aligns across 11 bases. CDR1 and CDR2 (germline): LGHNA, YNFKEQ. The V segment lost 0 bases and the J segment 3 bases; nucleotides outside the gene matches: 1. The CDR3 covers 15 residues. CDR3 nucleotide sequence: TGTGCCAGCAGCCAAGATGGGACTAGCGGCTACGAGCAGTACTTC. Its protein is CASSQDGTSGYEQYF.

This clone was detected only a few times. This chain joins TRBV4-1 and TRBJ1-2, with D uncertain. Trimming removed 3 bases at V and 8 bases at J, with 7 bases between. This CDR3 spans 11 amino acids. CDR1 is MGHRA and CDR2 is YSYEKL in the germline V gene. In nucleotides, the CDR3 is TGCGCCAGCAGCCAGAACGAGGGCTACACCTTC. Amino acids: CASSQNEGYTF.

J is TRBJ1-1 and V is TRBV6-4; 10 nucleotides line up with TRBD1. Germline trimming cut 6 bases from V and 5 bases from J; bases unmatched to any gene: 3. CDR3 length: 13 amino acids. Germline loops: CDR1 MRHNA, CDR2 SNTAGT. DNA of the CDR3: TGTGCCAGCAGGGGACAGGGGACGACTGAAGCTTTCTTT. Translated, it gives CASRGQGTTEAFF.

The rearrangement joins TRBV2 to TRBJ1-5, with 8 bases aligning to TRBD1. The CDR3 contains 15 residues. Looked up from germline, CDR1 is SNHLY and CDR2 is FYNNEI. The V segment lost 4 bases and the J segment 5 bases; nucleotides outside the gene matches: 7. In nucleotides, the CDR3 is TGTGCCAGCAGTGTTGGGCAGGGGGCTGATCAGCCCCAGCATTTT. This encodes CASSVGQGADQPQHF.

This chain joins TRBV19 and TRBJ1-1, with no clear D. The CDR3 runs to 16 residues. Germline lookup yields CDR1 LNHDA and CDR2 SQIVND (reference sequence). The V end lost 1 base, the J end lost 3 bases, and 15 bases lay between the germline ends. CDR3 residues: CASSIGRLRRDTEAFF. For the CDR3, the DNA is TGTGCCAGTAGTATAGGGAGATTGCGGAGGGACACTGAAGCTTTCTTT.

This chain uses TRBV4-2 with TRBJ2-5, with 14 bases lining up with TRBD2. Trimming at V came to 1 base and at J to 3 bases, leaving 1 base not matched to a gene. Germline assignment: CDR1 LGHNA and CDR2 YNFKEQ. The CDR3 spans 16 residues. The CDR3, as DNA: TGTGCCAGCAGCCAAGTGGGACTAGCGGGGGAAGAGACCCAGTACTTC. As protein: CASSQVGLAGEETQYF.

The chain employs TRBV30 and TRBJ2-7, with TRBD1 identical over 7 bases. The CDR3 runs to 16 residues. CDR1 GTSNPN and CDR2 SVGIG come from the germline V gene (reference sequence). V lost 1 base to trimming and J lost 0 bases; unmatched junction nucleotides: 9. The CDR3 spells CAWSAQPGTVSYEQYF. CDR3 bases: TGTGCCTGGAGTGCCCAACCCGGGACAGTCTCCTACGAGCAGTACTTC.

The chain joins TRBV19 to TRBJ1-5, with D unclear. The CDR3 spans 14 residues. Deletions cut 7 bases from V and 9 bases from J, with 19 bases between. Germline CDR1 LNHDA, CDR2 SQIVND (reference sequence). CDR3 loop: CASTPREVLGPQHF. CDR3 in DNA: TGTGCCAGTACCCCAAGGGAGGTCCTGGGGCCCCAGCATTTT.

The gene calls are TRBV4-1 and TRBJ2-2; TRBD2 matches at 7 bases. The junction had 6 bases not matched to a gene; V was cut back by 1 base and J by 1 base. The CDR3 covers 17 residues. Germline V lookup: CDR1 MGHRA, CDR2 YSYEKL. As DNA, the CDR3 is TGCGCCAGCAGCCAAGTTCGAGCGGGGCTGAACACCGGGGAGCTGTTTTTT. Amino acids: CASSQVRAGLNTGELFF.

The chain recombines TRBV6-5 with TRBJ2-5; TRBD1 might be the D (6 bases). Deletions cut 2 bases from V and 1 base from J, with 14 bases between. CDR1 MNHEY and CDR2 SVGAGI come from the germline V gene. The CDR3 has 16 residues. Written as DNA, the CDR3 is TGTGCCAGCAGTTACCTCTGGGGGCTGGGCCAAGAGACCCAGTACTTC. It specifies CASSYLWGLGQETQYF.

The chain combines TRBV11-3 with TRBJ2-2; possibly TRBD2 for D (7 bases). V was shortened by 0 bases and J by 2 bases, with 19 bases between the two germline ends. Germline lookup yields CDR1 SGHNT and CDR2 YENEEA. The CDR3 consists of 19 residues. The CDR3 DNA is TGTGCCAGCAGCTTAGAAAGGTGGGGGGGCCGTGGAAACACCGGGGAGCTGTTTTTT. Its translation: CASSLERWGGRGNTGELFF.

This clone showed up just a few times. J is TRBJ2-7 and V is TRBV7-2; D possibly corresponds to TRBD1 (5 bases). The V and J ends lost 0 bases and 3 bases respectively, with 12 bases between them. Germline V CDR1 and CDR2: SGHTA, FQGNSA. The CDR3 is made up of 15 amino acids. CDR3 sequence (DNA): TGTGCCAGCAGCTTAGCGTGGGGCCAGAACTACGAGCAGTACTTC. Amino acids: CASSLAWGQNYEQYF.

This chain joins TRBV9 and TRBJ1-5; 10 nucleotides match TRBD1. Trimming took 7 bases from V and 3 from J; bases not matched to a gene: 10. Germline CDR1 and CDR2: SGDLS and YYNGEE. The CDR3 length is 16 residues. The CDR3 sequence: CASFEGTGAVNQPQHF. CDR3 nucleotide sequence: TGTGCCAGCTTTGAGGGGACAGGGGCCGTCAATCAGCCCCAGCATTTT.

V and J are TRBV4-1 and TRBJ2-3, with TRBD2 matching over 14 bases. J lost 3 bases, V lost 3 bases, and 11 bases had no gene match. The CDR3 is 19 residues long. Germline lookup yields CDR1 MGHRA and CDR2 YSYEKL. The CDR3 region has the DNA TGCGCCAGCAGCCACGTACCGGGACTAGCGGGGGTTAGTACAGATACGCAGTATTTT. Translation: CASSHVPGLAGVSTDTQYF.

The chain uses TRBV19 and TRBJ2-3; 7 positions agree with TRBD1. The CDR3 totals 13 residues. The ends lost 6 bases at V and 6 bases at J; junction bases unmatched: 6. Germline loops: CDR1 LNHDA, CDR2 SQIVND (reference sequence). CDR3 region: CASREGGRDTQYF. The DNA for the CDR3 is TGTGCCAGTAGGGAAGGGGGCCGGGATACGCAGTATTTT.

The chain combines TRBV5-5 with TRBJ1-1; the D is unclear. The CDR3 spans 12 residues. Germline lookup yields CDR1 SGHKS and CDR2 YYEKEE (reference sequence). The ends were cut back, 0 bases at V and 11 bases at J, with 11 bases in the middle. CDR3 nucleotide sequence: TGTGCCAGCAGCTTGGCAGCGAGCGGGGCTTTCTTT. As protein: CASSLAASGAFF.

A remark on this clone: The sample carries other DNA sequences with the same CDR3. This chain uses TRBV11-3 with TRBJ1-1; tentative D call: TRBD1 (5 bases). CDR3 length: 13 amino acids. Per the germline V gene, CDR1 is SGHNT and CDR2 is YENEEA. Deletions cut 5 bases from V and 1 base from J, with 8 bases between. CDR3 protein: CASSLDRNTEAFF. The CDR3 DNA reads TGTGCCAGCAGCCTTGACAGGAACACTGAAGCTTTCTTT.

The chain is built from TRBV24-1 and TRBJ1-4, with no clear D. This CDR3 region has 19 residues. Germline V CDR1 and CDR2: KGHDR, SFDVKD. V lost 7 bases, J lost 4 bases, and 27 bases lay in between. DNA for the CDR3: TGTGCCACCAGCCCCTGTGGGTCGTACAGAGAAAGAGTTAATGAAAAACTGTTTTTT. This encodes CATSPCGSYRERVNEKLFF.

The genes are TRBV5-4 and TRBJ2-2; the match to TRBD2 covers 8 bases. Germline loops: CDR1 SGHNT, CDR2 YYREEE (reference sequence). V trimming: 4 bases; J trimming: 5 bases; junction bases outside the gene matches: 10. The CDR3 covers 16 residues. The CDR3 bases are TGTGCCAGCAGCCCCCCGGCGGGGGGCCTTACCGGGGAGCTGTTTTTT. Its translation: CASSPPAGGLTGELFF.

The rearrangement joins TRBV3-1 (or the pseudogene TRBV3-2) to TRBJ2-4, with 10 bases that match TRBD2. This CDR3 spans 15 amino acids. The ends lost 4 bases at V and 5 bases at J; junction bases unmatched: 5. Germline-derived CDR1 and CDR2 are LGHDT and YNNKEL (reference sequence). The CDR3 protein is CASSRSGGTQNIQYF. CDR3 DNA: TGTGCCAGCAGCCGTAGCGGGGGGACACAAAACATTCAGTACTTC.

The rearrangement uses TRBV10-3 and TRBJ2-1; a weak D match, TRBD1 (5 bases). The CDR3 has 13 amino acids. Between the trimmed V and J ends, which lost 6 bases and 6 bases, there was a span of 12 bases. Germline V gives CDR1 ENHRY, CDR2 SYGVKD. In DNA, the CDR3 is TGTGCCATCAGCCCGACAGAGAGCAATGAGCAGTTCTTC. This codes for CAISPTESNEQFF.

This chain uses TRBV6-5 with TRBJ2-3, with D perhaps matching TRBD1 (6 bases). The CDR3 has 14 residues. V was trimmed by 6 bases and J by 1 base, leaving 11 bases between them. Per germline, CDR1 MNHEY and CDR2 SVGAGI. The DNA for the CDR3 is TGTGCCAGCAGAAACAGGGATGGCACAGATACGCAGTATTTT. The encoded protein is CASRNRDGTDTQYF.

The V gene is TRBV11-3, the J gene TRBJ1-1, with D perhaps TRBD1 (6 bases). This CDR3 spans 12 amino acids. CDR1 is SGHNT and CDR2 is YENEEA in the germline V gene. Trimming cost V 3 bases and J 8 bases, with 10 bases left between them. The CDR3 sequence: CASSFEQGEAFF. The CDR3 nucleotides are TGTGCCAGCAGCTTCGAGCAGGGGGAAGCTTTCTTT.